One sample yielded the 29 T cell receptor beta chains listed below, sequenced in a study of T cells of healthy individuals. TCRdb redid the calling of the 5' RACE reads with MiXCR, one entry per CDR3 protein. The data hold 40,000 to 65,000 distinct CDR3 sequences, with roughly 14% observed a single time. The receptor source for this set is a human donor in good health.

The V call is TRBV4-3, the J call TRBJ1-2; D is perhaps TRBD1 (6 bases). This CDR3 spans 13 amino acids. CDR1 LGHNA and CDR2 YSLEER come from the germline V gene. The V end was cut by 2 bases, the J end by 6 bases, with 10 bases between. The CDR3 region has the DNA TGCGCCAGCAGCCAATTGGCAGGGGATGGCTACACCTTC. Protein sequence: CASSQLAGDGYTF.

This clonotype was observed many times. The genes are TRBV28 and TRBJ2-5; unclear D gene. The V gene lost 10 bases and the J gene lost 5 bases, with 14 bases spanning the gap. CDR1 is MDHEN and CDR2 is SYDVKM in the germline V gene. There are 12 residues in the CDR3. The CDR3 here is CATQNPRETQYF. The CDR3 DNA is TGTGCCACCCAGAACCCGCGGGAGACCCAGTACTTC.

This clonotype appeared many times. This rearrangement joins TRBV7-9 to TRBJ2-7; D may be TRBD1 (5 bases). Trimming removed 4 bases at V and 5 bases at J, with 12 bases between. The germline V gene has CDR1 SEHNR and CDR2 FQNEAQ (reference sequence). CDR3 size: 13 residues. CDR3 protein: CASSSTRANEQYF. The DNA for the CDR3 is TGTGCCAGCAGCTCGACCAGGGCTAACGAGCAGTACTTC.

This clonotype was recorded many times. The chain has TRBV10-1 and TRBJ2-7; no clear D gene. V lost 2 bases and J 3 bases, leaving 11 bases between the germline ends. This CDR3 is 14 amino acids long. The germline gives CDR1 WNHNN, CDR2 SYGVQD (reference sequence). Written as DNA, the CDR3 is TGCGCCAGCAGTGAGCACACAGAAAACTACGAGCAGTACTTC. Translation gives CASSEHTENYEQYF.

This clonotype was seen more than once but under ten times. The J gene is TRBJ1-2, the V gene TRBV6-6, with D unresolved. The germline V gene encodes CDR1 MNHNY and CDR2 SVGAGI (reference sequence). CDR3 length: 15 residues. V was cut by 0 bases and J by 7 bases, with 15 bases left in between. The CDR3 loop is CASSYSRLGSGGYTF. DNA for the CDR3: TGTGCCAGCAGTTACTCGAGGTTGGGATCGGGTGGCTACACCTTC.

This clonotype turned up a few times. The chain is built from TRBV5-1 and TRBJ2-5; TRBD2 is a possible D gene (5 bases). Germline assignment: CDR1 SGHRS and CDR2 YFSETQ. The CDR3 covers 15 residues. V was cut by 2 bases and J by 2 bases, with 13 bases left in between. CDR3 DNA sequence: TGCGCCAGCAGCTTAGAGGGCCGGCGACAAGAGACCCAGTACTTC. It is translated as CASSLEGRRQETQYF.

In its sample, this clonotype was seen many times. The V gene is TRBV7-6, the J gene TRBJ2-5; 7 bases fit TRBD1. Germline V gene data show CDR1 as SGHVS and CDR2 as FNYEAQ. V lost 2 bases, J lost 4 bases, and 7 bases stayed unmatched. CDR3 size: 15 residues. The CDR3 DNA reads as TGTGCCAGCAGCTTAAGGGGACAGATTCTAGAGACCCAGTACTTC. It yields the protein CASSLRGQILETQYF. The entire variable domain, with the rest obtained from reference TRBV7-6 and TRBJ2-5, is as follows: GAGVSQSPRYKVTKRGQDVALRCDPISGHVSLYWYRQALGQGPEFLTYFNYEAQQDKSGLPNDRFSAERPEGSISTLTIQRTEQRDSAMYRCASSLRGQILETQYFGPGTRLLVL.

This clonotype was seen a few times. V gene TRBV7-9 combines with J gene TRBJ2-7; D unclear. The V end was cut by 0 bases, the J end by 7 bases, with 10 bases between. The length of the CDR3 is 13 residues. Looked up from germline, CDR1 is SEHNR and CDR2 is FQNEAQ (reference sequence). CDR3 nucleotide sequence: TGTGCCAGCAGCTTAGCGCTAGGGTGGGAGCAGTACTTC. It is translated as CASSLALGWEQYF.

In this sample, this clonotype turned up a few times. The chain recombines TRBV6-2 or TRBV6-3 with TRBJ2-3; D is unresolved. Germline lookup yields CDR1 MNHEY and CDR2 SVGEGT. The CDR3 runs to 15 residues. Trimming took 2 bases from V and 2 from J, leaving 11 bases between them. This chain's CDR3 is CASSYRLPPTDTQYF. CDR3 in DNA: TGTGCCAGCAGTTACCGACTTCCTCCCACAGATACGCAGTATTTT.

This clonotype was seen more than once but under ten times. V and J are TRBV7-2 and TRBJ2-5; no definite D call. The CDR3 totals 15 residues. The V end lost 4 bases, the J end lost 1 base, and 13 bases lay between the germline ends. Germline lookup yields CDR1 SGHTA and CDR2 FQGNSA. The DNA for the CDR3 is TGTGCCAGCAGCTCTGAAACCTATACCCAAGAGACCCAGTACTTC. Amino acid sequence: CASSSETYTQETQYF.

This clonotype turned up a few times. J is TRBJ2-4 and V is TRBV2; 8 bases line up with TRBD1. V lost 9 bases and J lost 6; bases outside the gene matches: 7. The V gene's germline CDR1 is SNHLY and CDR2 FYNNEI. The CDR3 runs to 13 residues. CDR3 region: CASGNGQGNIQYF. The CDR3 nucleotides are TGTGCCAGTGGGAACGGACAGGGAAACATTCAGTACTTC.

The chain joins TRBV27 to TRBJ2-1; 11 bases are a match to TRBD2. Germline V gene sequence: CDR1 MNHEY, CDR2 SMNVEV (reference sequence). The CDR3 runs to 17 residues. Trimming at V came to 3 bases and at J to 10 bases, leaving 14 bases not matched to a gene. CDR3 residues: CASSFKVPGLAVVEQFF. The CDR3 DNA is TGTGCCAGCAGTTTCAAGGTCCCGGGACTAGCGGTTGTAGAGCAGTTCTTC.

The genes are TRBV14 and TRBJ2-1, with 8 bases fitting TRBD2. V lost 3 bases to trimming and J lost 8 bases; unmatched junction nucleotides: 6. The CDR3 is 14 amino acids. CDR1 is SGHDN and CDR2 is FVKESK in the germline V gene. The CDR3 DNA sequence: TGTGCCAGCAGCCAGGATCTGACTAGCGATGAGCAGTTCTTC. Protein product: CASSQDLTSDEQFF.

In this sample, this clonotype turned up many times. The chain joins TRBV10-3 to TRBJ1-4, with a possible D match to TRBD1 (5 bases). Germline values: CDR1 ENHRY, CDR2 SYGVKD. The germline V and J ends were trimmed by 6 bases and 8 bases, with 16 bases remaining between them. This CDR3 spans 14 amino acids. CDR3 DNA sequence: TGTGCCATCAGCGGGGGAAGGGAGGAGGAAAAACTGTTTTTT. It encodes CAISGGREEEKLFF.

Many counts were recorded for this clonotype. The chain has TRBV7-9 and TRBJ1-1, with D unclear. This CDR3 is 13 amino acids long. Per the germline V gene, CDR1 is SEHNR and CDR2 is FQNEAQ (reference sequence). Trimming removed 4 bases from V and 0 bases from J, with 6 bases in between. The CDR3 DNA reads TGTGCCAGCAGCTCCCGACTGAACACTGAAGCTTTCTTT. Protein sequence: CASSSRLNTEAFF.

This clonotype was seen a few times. V usage is TRBV4-3 and J usage is TRBJ2-3; D remains unclear. This CDR3 region has 16 residues. Per the germline V gene, CDR1 is LGHNA and CDR2 is YSLEER. V lost 1 base to trimming and J lost 3 bases, with 14 bases between them. This CDR3 reads CASSQGSNLDTDTQYF. The CDR3 coding sequence is TGCGCCAGCAGCCAAGGTTCTAATCTAGATACAGATACGCAGTATTTT.

The chain links TRBV5-1 to TRBJ1-1; D gene ambiguous. CDR1 is SGHRS and CDR2 is YFSETQ in the germline V gene. This CDR3 has 14 residues. V was cut by 4 bases and J by 4 bases, with 14 bases left in between. CDR3 in DNA: TGCGCCAGCAGCCCGGACGGGGTGGTCACTGAAGCTTTCTTT. It specifies CASSPDGVVTEAFF.

This clonotype was seen repeatedly, ten times or more. The chain uses TRBV20-1 and TRBJ2-7; 9 nucleotides line up with TRBD1. After removal of 5 bases from V and 6 bases from J, the junction contained 20 bases not matched to a gene. This CDR3 contains 17 residues. Looked up from germline, CDR1 is DFQATT and CDR2 is SNEGSKA (reference sequence). DNA for the CDR3: TGCAGTGCTGCGCAACCGGGACAGGGATCCCCTACTGGCGAGCAGTACTTC. Encoded protein: CSAAQPGQGSPTGEQYF.

The chain has TRBV2 and TRBJ2-7; D is undetermined. The CDR3 is 15 residues long. The V gene's germline CDR1 is SNHLY and CDR2 FYNNEI. Trimming removed 6 bases from V and 4 bases from J, with 19 bases in between. The CDR3 is CASSPLSGTPYEQYF. CDR3 DNA sequence: TGTGCCAGCAGCCCTCTATCAGGAACCCCATACGAGCAGTACTTC.

A few counts support this clonotype. V is TRBV7-2 and J is TRBJ2-5; 10 nucleotides match TRBD2. J gave up 5 bases and V 8 bases, and 11 bases lay outside the gene matches. The CDR3 spans 15 residues. Germline V CDR1 and CDR2: SGHTA, FQGNSA. In DNA form, the CDR3 reads TGTGCCAGCTCAGAGGCTAGCGGGGGTTGGGAGACCCAGTACTTC. It translates to CASSEASGGWETQYF. The variable domain in full, with the rest retrieved from reference TRBV7-2 and TRBJ2-5, is GAGVSQSPSNKVTEKGKDVELRCDPISGHTALYWYRQSLGQGLEFLIYFQGNSAPDKSGLPSDRFSAERTGGSVSTLTIQRTQQEDSAVYLCASSEASGGWETQYFGPGTRLLVL.

This clonotype was counted between two and nine times. The genes are TRBV5-4 and TRBJ2-5; possibly TRBD1 or TRBD2 for D (7 bases each). V gave up 0 bases and J gave up 4 bases, with 10 bases separating them. Per the germline V gene, CDR1 is SGHNT and CDR2 is YYREEE (reference sequence). The CDR3 loop spans 14 amino acids. As DNA, the CDR3 is TGTGCCAGCAGCTTGGCCAGGGGGGGAGAGACCCAGTACTTC. It is translated as CASSLARGGETQYF. The full variable domain, with the rest looked up from reference TRBV5-4 and TRBJ2-5, is ETGVTQSPTHLIKTRGQQVTLRCSSQSGHNTVSWYQQALGQGPQFIFQYYREEENGRGNFPPRFSGLQFPNYSSELNVNALELDDSALYLCASSLARGGETQYFGPGTRLLVL.

This clonotype was observed a handful of times. This sequence joins TRBV5-6 and TRBJ2-7; no reliable D call. V was shortened by 2 bases and J by 3 bases, with 6 bases between the two germline ends. The CDR3 contains 12 residues. Looked up from germline, CDR1 is SGHDT and CDR2 is YYEEEE. The chain's CDR3 is CASSLRVYEQYF. DNA of the CDR3: TGTGCCAGCAGCTTACGGGTCTACGAGCAGTACTTC.

This chain links TRBV7-2 with TRBJ2-7; 11 bases match TRBD1. After removal of 5 bases from V and 0 bases from J, the junction contained 6 bases not matched to a gene. Looked up from germline, CDR1 is SGHTA and CDR2 is FQGNSA. This CDR3 spans 16 amino acids. The CDR3 DNA reads as TGTGCCAGCAGCCCGGGACAGGGGGACCCCTCCTACGAGCAGTACTTC. It codes for CASSPGQGDPSYEQYF.

Comment on this clonotype: A much larger clone lies one base from this, so it may be a read error. This chain uses TRBV20-1 with TRBJ2-3; D uncertain. Trimming pared 6 bases from V and 8 bases from J, leaving 12 bases between. CDR1 and CDR2 (germline): DFQATT, SNEGSKA (reference sequence). The CDR3 spans 11 residues. CDR3 nucleotides: TGCAGTGCCGTTAAAGCCGGTACGCAGTATTTT. Translated: CSAVKAGTQYF.

This clonotype showed up many times. The chain links TRBV10-3 to TRBJ1-1; a weak D match, TRBD1 (5 bases). In germline, CDR1 is ENHRY, CDR2 SYGVKD. The CDR3 is made up of 12 amino acids. Trimming removed 0 bases from V and 10 bases from J, with 9 bases in between. The CDR3 DNA follows: TGTGCCATCAGTGAGTCTCAGGGAAGAGCTTTCTTT. Its translation: CAISESQGRAFF.

At least ten counts were recorded for this clonotype. V is TRBV29-1 and J is TRBJ2-3, with TRBD1 matching over 8 bases. V was clipped by 7 bases and J by 0 bases; unmatched bases: 0. The CDR3 contains 12 residues. Germline values: CDR1 SQVTM, CDR2 ANQGSEA. The CDR3 spells CSGQGSTDTQYF. The CDR3 nucleotides are TGCAGCGGACAGGGGAGCACAGATACGCAGTATTTT.

This clonotype has more than one count but fewer than ten. The chain employs TRBV10-3 and TRBJ2-7, with 8 bases aligning to TRBD1. CDR1 is ENHRY and CDR2 is SYGVKD in the germline V gene. Trimming cost V 3 bases and J 5 bases; bases outside gene matches: 9. There are 15 residues in the CDR3. For the CDR3, the DNA is TGTGCCATCAGTGATCAGGGGGCTTTATCGCACGAGCAGTACTTC. This gives the protein CAISDQGALSHEQYF.

This rearrangement joins TRBV12-3 or TRBV12-4 to TRBJ2-2, with 9 bases aligning to TRBD1. The CDR3 is 14 residues long. V dropped 8 bases and J dropped 5; count of bases not matched to a gene: 6. The CDR3 sequence is CASVGDRGTGELFF. The CDR3 DNA reads as TGTGCCAGCGTGGGTGACAGGGGGACCGGGGAGCTGTTTTTT.

The rearrangement links TRBV24-1 to TRBJ2-1; TRBD1 aligns across 7 bases. The junction had 6 bases not matched to a gene; V was cut back by 5 bases and J by 9 bases. The CDR3 extends over 13 amino acids. The V gene's germline CDR1 is KGHDR and CDR2 SFDVKD. CDR3 nucleotides: TGTGCCACCAGTGTTGGGACAGCTAGTGAGCAGTTCTTC. Translated, it gives CATSVGTASEQFF.